This T cell receptor (beta chain) comes out of a study of blood T cells in healthy people across ages. This clonotype was observed a handful of times. PCR was performed a second time for about 6 to 12 cycles using a sample-barcoded 5' primer and a J-beta primer mix. TCRdb fed the 5' RACE reads into MiXCR, producing one record per CDR3 protein. The table records around 970,000 distinct CDR3 sequences, 45% to 60% of them present only once. Sequenced sample: blood. The receptor comes from a woman aged 55-75 years in good health.

The CDR3 protein is CASSEWTANTEAFF. CDR3 DNA: TGTGCCAGCAGTGAATGGACAGCGAACACTGAAGCTTTCTTT. The chain has TRBV12-3 or TRBV12-4 and TRBJ1-1; D might be TRBD1 (6 bases). The V gene lost 5 bases and the J gene lost 1 base, with 11 bases spanning the gap. The CDR3 has 14 amino acids.